The T cell receptor (beta chain) described here comes from a study of Ad26.COV2.S vaccination and SARS-CoV-2 variants. For the study at large: Donor participated within the Ad26.COV2.S arm of the COV1001 trial.

V was cut by 3 bases and J by 4 bases, with 9 bases left in between. This CDR3 comprises 13 residues. Germline loops: CDR1 SGHVS, CDR2 FNYEAQ. TCRdb keeps only in-frame clones here, not all; method: immunoSEQ multiplex PCR. The sample carries 350,000 to 600,000 clones, roughly nine tenths recorded once. This sample's treatment: 15 to 20 received Ad26.COV2.S at low or high dose, single or two shots; about 5 received placebo; per-sample allocation not given. The investigators took samples on day 63 after the first vaccine or placebo injection. The sequence was collected from a person between 18 and 60 years old who received the Ad26.COV2.S COVID-19 vaccine or a placebo. Sequenced here: peripheral blood, sampled in a trial of Ad26.COV2.S vaccine versus placebo. J is TRBJ1-2 and V is TRBV7-6; D uncertain. The CDR3 protein is CASSFGGAYGYTF. CDR3 nucleotide sequence: TGTGCCAGCAGCTTCGGAGGCGCCTATGGCTACACCTTC.